This T cell receptor (beta chain) derives from a study of CD8 T cells in ankylosing spondylitis. The authors made TCR beta libraries by quantitative 5'-RACE with molecular barcodes. TCRdb ran MiXCR on the 5' RACE reads and lists one entry per CDR3 protein. The sample yields 150,000 to 200,000 distinct CDR3 sequences, approximately 16% seen once. V gave up 1 base and J gave up 2 bases, with 11 bases separating them. This CDR3 region has 15 residues. Germline CDR1 reads SGHAT; CDR2 reads FQNNGV. The chain combines TRBV11-2 with TRBJ1-1; D perhaps matches TRBD1 (6 bases). The sequenced sample was blood, either unsorted or a sorted T cell fraction (not recorded which). This TCR was recovered from a male donor with ankylosing spondylitis or in good health (not recorded which). In nucleotides, the CDR3 is TGTGCCAGCAGCTTAGTTCCAGGGGCAAACACTGAAGCTTTCTTT. Encoded protein: CASSLVPGANTEAFF.